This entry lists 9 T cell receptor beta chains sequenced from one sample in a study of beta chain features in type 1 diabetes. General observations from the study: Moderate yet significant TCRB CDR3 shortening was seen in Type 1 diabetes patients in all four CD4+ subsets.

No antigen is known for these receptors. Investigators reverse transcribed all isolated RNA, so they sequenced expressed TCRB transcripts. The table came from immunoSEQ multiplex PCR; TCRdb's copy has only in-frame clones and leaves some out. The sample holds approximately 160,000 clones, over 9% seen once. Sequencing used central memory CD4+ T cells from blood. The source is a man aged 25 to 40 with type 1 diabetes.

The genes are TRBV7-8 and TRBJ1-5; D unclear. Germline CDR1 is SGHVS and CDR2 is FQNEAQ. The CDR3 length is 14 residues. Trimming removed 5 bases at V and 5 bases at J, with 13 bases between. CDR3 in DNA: TGTGCCAGCAGCCTACGACTCGTTGATCAGCCCCAGCATTTT. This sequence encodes CASSLRLVDQPQHF.

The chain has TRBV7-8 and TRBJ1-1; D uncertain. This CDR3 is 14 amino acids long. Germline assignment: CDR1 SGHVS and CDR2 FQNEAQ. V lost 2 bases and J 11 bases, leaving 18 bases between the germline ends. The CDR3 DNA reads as TGTGCCAGCAGCTTATCGCGGGTAGCTGGCCTGGCTTTCTTT. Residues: CASSLSRVAGLAFF.

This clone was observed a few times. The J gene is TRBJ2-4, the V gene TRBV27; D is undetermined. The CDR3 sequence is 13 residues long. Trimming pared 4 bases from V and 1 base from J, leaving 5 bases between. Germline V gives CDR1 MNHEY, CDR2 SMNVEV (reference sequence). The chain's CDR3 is CASSSGAKNIQYF. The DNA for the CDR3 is TGTGCCAGCAGTTCCGGGGCCAAAAACATTCAGTACTTC.

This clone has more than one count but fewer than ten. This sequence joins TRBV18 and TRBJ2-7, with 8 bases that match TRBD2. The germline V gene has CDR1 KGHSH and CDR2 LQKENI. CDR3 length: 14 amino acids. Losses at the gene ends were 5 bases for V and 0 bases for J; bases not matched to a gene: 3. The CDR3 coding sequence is TGTGCCAGCTCAGTGACTAGCGACTCCTACGAGCAGTACTTC. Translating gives CASSVTSDSYEQYF.

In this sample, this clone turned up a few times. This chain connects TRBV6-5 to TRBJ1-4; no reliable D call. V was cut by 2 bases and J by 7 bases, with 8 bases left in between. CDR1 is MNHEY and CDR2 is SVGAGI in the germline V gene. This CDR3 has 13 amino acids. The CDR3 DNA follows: TGTGCCAGCAGTTACGAACTGAGTGAAAAACTGTTTTTT. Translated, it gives CASSYELSEKLFF.

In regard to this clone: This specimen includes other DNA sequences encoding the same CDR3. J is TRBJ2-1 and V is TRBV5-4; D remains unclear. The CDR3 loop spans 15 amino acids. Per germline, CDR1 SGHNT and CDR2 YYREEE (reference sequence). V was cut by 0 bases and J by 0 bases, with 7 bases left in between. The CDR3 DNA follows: TGTGCCAGCAGCTTGGCGAAGAGCTCCTACAATGAGCAGTTCTTC. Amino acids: CASSLAKSSYNEQFF.

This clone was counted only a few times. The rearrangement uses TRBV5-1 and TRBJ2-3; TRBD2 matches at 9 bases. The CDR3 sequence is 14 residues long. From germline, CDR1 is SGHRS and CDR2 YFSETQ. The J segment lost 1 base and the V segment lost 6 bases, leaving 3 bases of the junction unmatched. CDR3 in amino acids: CASMTSGRTDTQYF. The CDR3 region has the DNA TGCGCCAGCATGACTAGCGGTCGCACAGATACGCAGTATTTT.

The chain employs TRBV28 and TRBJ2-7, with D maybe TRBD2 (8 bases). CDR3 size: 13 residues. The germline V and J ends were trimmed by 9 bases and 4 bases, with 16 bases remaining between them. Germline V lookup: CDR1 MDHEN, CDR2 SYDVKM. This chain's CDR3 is CASISGTVYEQYF. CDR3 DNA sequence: TGTGCCAGTATTAGCGGGACAGTTTACGAGCAGTACTTC.

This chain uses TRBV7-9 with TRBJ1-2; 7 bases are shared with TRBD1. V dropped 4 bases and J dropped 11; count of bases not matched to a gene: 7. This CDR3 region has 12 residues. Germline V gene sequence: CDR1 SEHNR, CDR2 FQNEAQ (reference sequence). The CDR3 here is CASSSGIQGYTF. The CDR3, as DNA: TGTGCCAGCAGCTCAGGGATACAGGGGTACACCTTC.